This TCR beta chain was recorded in a study of T-cell reconstitution after alpha-beta-depleted transplantation in children. Preparation of the TCRbeta library was carried out with unique molecular identifiers. TCRdb re-derived calls from the PCR reads in MiXCR, one entry per CDR3 protein. The table lists around 490,000 distinct CDR3 sequences, about 10% of them singletons. This TCR was sampled from a female patient under 10 years old who had a stem cell transplant for aplastic anemia, so the T cells may come from the graft donor. The sample in question was PBMCs, mostly from graft donor cells, obtained 180 days after TCRalphabeta/CD19-depleted stem cell transplant.

CDR3 residues: CSAPPAPRTGRIESSYEQYF. The CDR3 nucleotides are TGCAGTGCTCCTCCAGCCCCCCGGACAGGCCGAATTGAGAGCTCCTACGAGCAGTACTTC. This chain joins TRBV20-1 and TRBJ2-7, with 7 bases aligning to TRBD1. The CDR3 runs to 20 residues. The V segment lost 5 bases and the J segment 0 bases; nucleotides outside the gene matches: 25. Germline CDR1 is DFQATT and CDR2 is SNEGSKA (reference sequence).